The 9 T cell receptor beta chains below all came from one sample that was sequenced in a study of shared clonotypes between healthy human individuals. The table came from immunoSEQ multiplex PCR; TCRdb's copy has only in-frame clones and leaves some out. The sample consists of around 2.5 million clones, approximately 94% of them appearing once. Material for sequencing was naive CD4+ T cells from PBMCs. Subset denoted: CD45RA+ positively selected. These receptors were taken from a man aged 18 to 29 in good health. Some clones in this sample may be carry-over from other donors' samples.

This sequence joins TRBV5-1 and TRBJ2-1; 8 bases align to TRBD2. CDR1 SGHRS and CDR2 YFSETQ come from the germline V gene. V dropped 3 bases and J dropped 6; count of bases not matched to a gene: 11. The CDR3 covers 16 residues. CDR3 sequence (DNA): TGCGCCAGCAGCTCGGGACTAGGGATCGGGTCCAATGAGCAGTTCTTC. The encoded protein is CASSSGLGIGSNEQFF.

The chain couples TRBV7-9 to TRBJ2-1, with 9 nucleotides matching TRBD2. This CDR3 spans 15 amino acids. Germline CDR1 is SEHNR and CDR2 is FQNEAQ (reference sequence). V lost 5 bases and J lost 2; bases outside the gene matches: 4. The chain's CDR3 is CASSRSGRTYNEQFF. The CDR3 nucleotides are TGTGCCAGCAGCCGAAGCGGGAGGACCTACAATGAGCAGTTCTTC.

CDR3 bases: TGTGCCAGCAGTTACAGAATGGGACAGGGTTTAACTGAAGCTTTCTTT. The encoded protein is CASSYRMGQGLTEAFF. The chain has TRBV28 and TRBJ1-1; 9 nucleotides agree with TRBD1. The germline gives CDR1 MDHEN, CDR2 SYDVKM. V was clipped by 4 bases and J by 5 bases; unmatched bases: 11. CDR3 length: 16 amino acids.

The V call is TRBV6-5, the J call TRBJ1-1; D gene unclear. This CDR3 is 12 amino acids long. With 8 bases removed from V and 4 bases from J, the gap between germline ends came to 11 bases. Germline V gene data show CDR1 as MNHEY and CDR2 as SVGAGI. The CDR3 DNA reads as TGTGCCAGCTTCCAAGGAGGCACTGAAGCTTTCTTT. Translation: CASFQGGTEAFF.

The chain has TRBV7-9 and TRBJ2-1, with a possible D match to TRBD2 (6 bases). Germline V CDR1 and CDR2: SEHNR, FQNEAQ (reference sequence). This CDR3 contains 13 residues. Trimming stripped 1 base from V and 7 bases from J, with 8 bases between. The CDR3 DNA reads as TGTGCCAGCAGCTTAGGAGGGACTAATGAGCAGTTCTTC. Encoded protein: CASSLGGTNEQFF.

Comment on this clone: Other DNA sequences in this sample translate to the same CDR3. The V call is TRBV30, the J call TRBJ1-1; no clear D. The CDR3 spans 13 residues. Trimming cost V 2 bases and J 1 base, with 8 bases left between them. Per germline, CDR1 GTSNPN and CDR2 SVGIG (reference sequence). For the CDR3, the DNA is TGTGCCTGGAGTTTAGGGCCGAACACTGAAGCTTTCTTT. The encoded protein is CAWSLGPNTEAFF.

This sequence joins TRBV18 and TRBJ2-3; D uncertain. The CDR3 totals 13 residues. V lost 3 bases and J lost 5, with 9 bases in between. The germline V gene has CDR1 KGHSH and CDR2 LQKENI. The CDR3 sequence is CASSPPGVDTQYF. DNA for the CDR3: TGTGCCAGCTCACCTCCGGGCGTAGATACGCAGTATTTT.

In its sample, this clone was seen once. The rearrangement uses TRBV6-6 and TRBJ2-7; 9 bases are a match to TRBD2. V dropped 8 bases and J dropped 3; count of bases not matched to a gene: 5. Germline values: CDR1 MNHNY, CDR2 SVGAGI (reference sequence). The CDR3 sequence is 13 residues long. This chain's CDR3 is CASGGGRVYEQYF. For the CDR3, the DNA is TGTGCCAGCGGAGGCGGGAGGGTCTACGAGCAGTACTTC.

The chain employs TRBV5-6 and TRBJ2-7, with 10 bases that match TRBD1. V lost 4 bases, J lost 5 bases, and 12 bases stayed unmatched. The CDR3 contains 16 residues. Germline CDR1 reads SGHDT; CDR2 reads YYEEEE. DNA for the CDR3: TGTGCCAGCAGCCCGGGGACAGGGGCGGTGAGAGACGAGCAGTACTTC. Translation gives CASSPGTGAVRDEQYF.